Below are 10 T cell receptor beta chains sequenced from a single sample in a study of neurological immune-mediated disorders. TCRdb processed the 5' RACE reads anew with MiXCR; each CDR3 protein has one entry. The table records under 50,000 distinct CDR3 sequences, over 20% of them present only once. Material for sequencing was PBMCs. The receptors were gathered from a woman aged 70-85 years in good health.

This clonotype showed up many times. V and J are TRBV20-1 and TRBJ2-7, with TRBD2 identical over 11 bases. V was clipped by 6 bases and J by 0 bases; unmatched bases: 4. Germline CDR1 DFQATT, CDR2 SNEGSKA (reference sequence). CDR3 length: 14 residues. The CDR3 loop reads CSATTSGDSYEQYF. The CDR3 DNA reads TGCAGTGCCACGACTAGCGGGGACTCCTACGAGCAGTACTTC.

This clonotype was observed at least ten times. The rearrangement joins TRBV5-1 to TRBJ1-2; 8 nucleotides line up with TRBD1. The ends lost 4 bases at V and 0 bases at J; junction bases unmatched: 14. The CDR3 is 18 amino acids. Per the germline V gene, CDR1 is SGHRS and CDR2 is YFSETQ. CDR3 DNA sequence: TGCGCCAGCAGCCCAGGGGGGGCCAACAGGGGGACTAACTATGGCTACACCTTC. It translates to CASSPGGANRGTNYGYTF. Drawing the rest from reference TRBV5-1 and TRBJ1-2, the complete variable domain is KAGVTQTPRYLIKTRGQQVTLSCSPISGHRSVSWYQQTPGQGLQFLFEYFSETQRNKGNFPGRFSGRQFSNSRSEMNVSTLELGDSALYLCASSPGGANRGTNYGYTFGSGTRLTVV.

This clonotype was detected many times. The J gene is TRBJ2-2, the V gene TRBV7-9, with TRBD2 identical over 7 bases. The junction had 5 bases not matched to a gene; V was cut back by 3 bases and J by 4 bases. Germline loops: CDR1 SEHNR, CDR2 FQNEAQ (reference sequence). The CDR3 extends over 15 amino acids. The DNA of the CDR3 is TGTGCCAGCAGCTTCGGACTAGACGGCACCGGGGAGCTGTTTTTT. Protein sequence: CASSFGLDGTGELFF.

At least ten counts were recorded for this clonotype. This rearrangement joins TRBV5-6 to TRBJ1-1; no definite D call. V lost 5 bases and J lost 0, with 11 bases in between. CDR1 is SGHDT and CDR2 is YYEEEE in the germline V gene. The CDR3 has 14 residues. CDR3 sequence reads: CASRHLQMNTEAFF. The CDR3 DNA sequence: TGTGCCAGCAGGCACCTCCAAATGAACACTGAAGCTTTCTTT.

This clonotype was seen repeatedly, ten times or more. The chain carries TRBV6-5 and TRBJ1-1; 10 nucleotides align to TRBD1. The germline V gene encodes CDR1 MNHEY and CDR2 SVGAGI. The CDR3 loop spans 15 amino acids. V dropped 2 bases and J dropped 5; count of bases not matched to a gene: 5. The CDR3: CASSYPGQGQTEAFF. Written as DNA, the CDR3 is TGTGCCAGCAGTTACCCGGGACAGGGGCAGACTGAAGCTTTCTTT.

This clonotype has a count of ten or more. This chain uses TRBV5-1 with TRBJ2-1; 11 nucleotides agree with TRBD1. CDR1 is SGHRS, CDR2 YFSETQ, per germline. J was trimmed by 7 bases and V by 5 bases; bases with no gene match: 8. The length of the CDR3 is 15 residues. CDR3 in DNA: TGCGCCAGCAGACGTATCGGGACAGGGGGGAATGAGCAGTTCTTC. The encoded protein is CASRRIGTGGNEQFF.

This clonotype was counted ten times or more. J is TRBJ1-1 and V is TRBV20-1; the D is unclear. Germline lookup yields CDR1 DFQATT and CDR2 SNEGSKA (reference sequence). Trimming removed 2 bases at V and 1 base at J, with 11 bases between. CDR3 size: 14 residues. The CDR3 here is CSARRSYSNTEAFF. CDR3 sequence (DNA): TGCAGTGCTAGAAGGAGTTATTCGAACACTGAAGCTTTCTTT.

CDR3: CASSLRGLGNTEAFF. The CDR3 DNA follows: TGTGCCAGCAGTTTAAGGGGCCTCGGGAACACTGAAGCTTTCTTT. The gene calls are TRBV12-3 or TRBV12-4 and TRBJ1-1; a possible D gene is TRBD1 (5 bases). The CDR3 extends over 15 amino acids. V was clipped by 2 bases and J by 1 base, with 11 bases between them.

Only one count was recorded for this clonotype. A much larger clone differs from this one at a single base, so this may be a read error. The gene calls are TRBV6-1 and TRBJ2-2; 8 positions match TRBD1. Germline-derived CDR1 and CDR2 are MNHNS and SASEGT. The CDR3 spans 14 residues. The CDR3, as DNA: TGTGCCAGCAGTGACTCAGGGGGCACCGGGGAGATGTTTTTT. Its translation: CASSDSGGTGEMFF.

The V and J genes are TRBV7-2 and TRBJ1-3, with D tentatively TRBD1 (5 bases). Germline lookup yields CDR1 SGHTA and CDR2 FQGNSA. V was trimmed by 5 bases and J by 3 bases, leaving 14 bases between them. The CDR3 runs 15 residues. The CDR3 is CASSRTQTSGNTIYF. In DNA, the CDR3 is TGTGCCAGCAGCCGGACACAAACTAGTGGAAACACCATATATTTT.